This T cell receptor (beta chain) was observed in a study of blood T cell repertoires in COVID-19 (dated by TCRdb to 2019 to 2021). Turning to the overall study: Samples from collaborators originated in the United States, Italy and Spain and spanned both the acute and convalescent phases of COVID-19. The prospective study material was composed of cDNA or gDNA derived from T cells, B-cell-depleted T cells, or PBMCs. Subjects who had been exposed to COVID-19, were actively infected with it, or had recovered from it provided the deeply sampled blood TCRbeta repertoires that made up the dataset. The repertoires were released in a freely available public database intended as a resource for research on the immune response to SARS-CoV-2. Samples were obtained from the ongoing ImmuneRACE study (first 160 participants) and from approximately 1,200 subjects provided by 6 global collaborators. Sample metadata almost always included a de-identified subject ID, COVID-19 status, age in years and sex. HLA class I and class II types, where available, came from metadata supplied by the sample provider rather than from assay-based typing. Paper-wide results and their limitations: How much clinical and demographic metadata was included differed by source and by participant, and the metadata was provided uncurated.

Concerning this clone: Which antigen it targets is not known. Base qualities are missing; no much larger clone stands one base away.

The CDR3 has 16 amino acids, counting the end cysteine and phenylalanine. Only the CDR3 DNA stays, 48 bases, in frame from base 1. Unmatched junction bases come to 7, with V trimmed by 4 bases and J by 1 base. In the germline V gene, CDR1 corresponds to MNHNS and CDR2 to SASEGT. TCRbeta CDR3 regions were amplified from genomic DNA by means of the immunoSEQ Assay, a bias-controlled multiplex PCR. As for the original processing: The number of nucleated cells in each sample was estimated by amplification of reference gene primers within the assay. To quantify the absolute abundance of each unique TCRbeta CDR3 rearrangement, sequence reads were collapsed and filtered. For each sample, productive Simpson clonality was calculated as the square root of Simpson's diversity index over productive rearrangements. Here the immuneACCESS table is served through TCRdb, limited to in-frame sequences with V and J called. Missing clones are a known gap in these copies; in checked studies unresolved V genes cover under half, and the rest lacks a known reason. V and J calls and clone size are copied from that table; D and trimming were computed from the DNA. In all, the sample holds tens of thousands of clones, and 65% to 90% of those were seen once. The top ten clones comprise under 8.5% of the sample.

Collaborating institutions collected whole blood in K2EDTA tubes following their own protocols. For TCRbeta analysis, collaborator samples were shipped as frozen whole blood, as isolated PBMCs, or as DNA extracted from either sample type. This TCR was sampled from a man aged 55 to 69 with acute or convalescent COVID-19. The receptor chain draws on TRBV6-1 and TRBJ2-5, with 9 bases matching TRBD2. The sequencing input was peripheral blood. The CDR3 is CASSAWSGGIQETQYF. The DNA is TGTGCCAGCAGTGCATGGAGCGGGGGGATCCAAGAGACCCAGTACTTC.